This TCR beta chain was documented in a study of T cell responses to AZD1222 COVID-19 vaccine. Study-level points and caveats: Reports say nearly half of spike-specific TCRs go after unmutated variant regions.

Repertoires were generated with immunoSEQ multiplex PCR, while TCRdb's copy carries only in-frame clones and drops some. The sample lists over 100,000 clones; approximately 90% were seen once. With respect to this clone: Its cognate antigen is unknown.

This material consisted of peripheral blood, taken 28 days after the second AZD1222 dose. The receptor's source is an adult who received the AZD1222 COVID-19 vaccine.

The CDR3 DNA follows: TGTGCCAGCAGCTCACAGTGGAACACTGAAGCTTTCTTT. It yields the protein CASSSQWNTEAFF. The V gene is TRBV7-9, the J gene TRBJ1-1; D not resolved. V gave up 4 bases and J gave up 1 base, with 7 bases separating them. The CDR3 loop spans 13 amino acids. Germline V gene data show CDR1 as SEHNR and CDR2 as FQNEAQ (reference sequence).